A single sample is the source of the 26 T cell receptor beta chains below, sequenced in a study of cytomegalovirus exposure and HLA in healthy donors. PCR amplification relied on 60 Vbeta primers (plus 13 Jbeta primers). Assay: immunoSEQ multiplex PCR; the TCRdb copy retains only in-frame clones and omits some. The sample has about 120,000 clones; about 78% are singletons. The sample was PBMCs. Receptors originate from a woman between 40 and 50 years old in good health and CMV-seropositive.

This clone was recorded a few times. Other DNA sequences in the sample encode the same CDR3. CDR3 in DNA: TGTGCCAGCAGTCCGACAGGTTTTTCACCCCTCCACTTT. Translated, it gives CASSPTGFSPLHF. The chain joins TRBV5-6 to TRBJ1-6, with D perhaps matching TRBD1 (6 bases). Germline CDR1 is SGHDT and CDR2 is YYEEEE. The V gene lost 5 bases and the J gene lost 9 bases, with 12 bases spanning the gap. The CDR3 length is 13 residues.

This clone was counted only a few times. The genes are TRBV14 and TRBJ2-5, with TRBD2 matching over 13 bases. Germline CDR1 SGHDN, CDR2 FVKESK. V dropped 0 bases and J dropped 3; count of bases not matched to a gene: 1. CDR3 length: 16 amino acids. CDR3 coding DNA: TGTGCCAGCAGCCAAGAAGGACTAGCGGGGGAAGAGACCCAGTACTTC. Amino acids: CASSQEGLAGEETQYF.

The genes are TRBV6-5 and TRBJ2-3; D is unclear. Per the germline V gene, CDR1 is MNHEY and CDR2 is SVGAGI. The CDR3 sequence is 13 residues long. Trimming removed 3 bases from V and 6 bases from J, with 10 bases in between. Here the CDR3 reads CASSYRAPDTQYF. The CDR3 DNA is TGTGCCAGCAGTTATCGAGCCCCGGATACGCAGTATTTT.

The CDR3 protein is CASGGDTQNEQYF. CDR3 nucleotides: TGTGCCAGCGGAGGGGATACACAGAACGAGCAGTACTTC. J is TRBJ2-7 and V is TRBV5-5, with TRBD2 as a possible D gene (6 bases). Germline CDR1 SGHKS, CDR2 YYEKEE (reference sequence). This CDR3 contains 13 residues. Trimming cost V 7 bases and J 5 bases, with 16 bases left between them.

This clone was detected a few times. The V gene is TRBV7-2, the J gene TRBJ2-5; D gene uncertain. The end of the DNA is better explained by TRBJ2-7, so the J call may be wrong. Germline-derived CDR1 and CDR2 are SGHTA and FQGNSA. The CDR3 is 12 residues long. The CDR3 coding sequence is TGTGCCAGCAGCTCCACCTTCTACGAGCAGTACTTC. This encodes CASSSTFYEQYF.

The CDR3 loop is CASSRQTGSNGELFF. The CDR3 nucleotides read TGTGCCAGCAGTCGACAGACAGGGTCGAACGGGGAGCTGTTTTTT. The chain links TRBV6-6 to TRBJ2-2, with TRBD1 matching over 7 bases. CDR3 size: 15 residues. CDR1 MNHNY and CDR2 SVGAGI come from the germline V gene (reference sequence). The ends lost 5 bases at V and 7 bases at J; junction bases unmatched: 10.

The chain employs TRBV5-4 and TRBJ1-2; the D is unclear. CDR1 SGHNT and CDR2 YYREEE come from the germline V gene (reference sequence). V lost 0 bases to trimming and J lost 4 bases, with 10 bases between them. The CDR3 totals 14 residues. DNA of the CDR3: TGTGCCAGCAGCTTGGCGACACAGCTCTATGGCTACACCTTC. This gives the protein CASSLATQLYGYTF.

This chain connects TRBV7-2 to TRBJ1-5; a weak D match, TRBD1 (5 bases). Germline V lookup: CDR1 SGHTA, CDR2 FQGNSA. The CDR3 has 14 residues. V lost 8 bases and J 0 bases, leaving 11 bases between the germline ends. DNA for the CDR3: TGTGCCAGCGCAGGGCGAGGTAGCAATCAGCCCCAGCATTTT. The encoded protein is CASAGRGSNQPQHF. Using reference TRBV7-2 and TRBJ1-5 for the parts outside the CDR3, the full variable domain is GAGVSQSPSNKVTEKGKDVELRCDPISGHTALYWYRQSLGQGLEFLIYFQGNSAPDKSGLPSDRFSAERTGGSVSTLTIQRTQQEDSAVYLCASAGRGSNQPQHFGDGTRLSIL.

The rearrangement uses TRBV5-1 and TRBJ2-1; 8 bases match TRBD1. The CDR3 has 14 residues. The V and J ends lost 4 bases and 7 bases, in that order; junction bases with no gene match: 7. CDR1 is SGHRS and CDR2 is YFSETQ in the germline V gene. The CDR3 loop is CASSPRTGLNEQFF. The CDR3 region has the DNA TGCGCCAGCAGCCCCCGGACAGGGTTGAATGAGCAGTTCTTC.

V gene TRBV5-4 combines with J gene TRBJ2-7; 9 nucleotides align to TRBD1. Germline-derived CDR1 and CDR2 are SGHNT and YYREEE (reference sequence). The CDR3 loop spans 13 amino acids. V dropped 3 bases and J dropped 7; count of bases not matched to a gene: 5. The CDR3 spells CASSWVTGGEQYF. The CDR3 DNA follows: TGTGCCAGCAGCTGGGTGACAGGGGGAGAGCAGTACTTC.

The sample holds a few counts of this clone. The chain has TRBV19 and TRBJ2-7; 7 positions match TRBD1. The germline V gene encodes CDR1 LNHDA and CDR2 SQIVND (reference sequence). The CDR3 totals 14 residues. The trim removed 5 bases at V and 5 bases at J, leaving 9 bases unmatched. CDR3 in amino acids: CASSVRGGEDEQYF. CDR3 in DNA: TGTGCCAGTAGTGTGCGAGGGGGCGAGGACGAGCAGTACTTC. The full variable domain, its missing parts supplied by reference TRBV19 and TRBJ2-7, is DGGITQSPKYLFRKEGQNVTLSCEQNLNHDAMYWYRQDPGQGLRLIYYSQIVNDFQKGDIAEGYSVSREKKESFPLTVTSAQKNPTAFYLCASSVRGGEDEQYFGPGTRLTVT.

The chain uses TRBV4-3 and TRBJ1-2; D call uncertain. The CDR3 has 15 residues. V was pared by 4 bases and J by 2 bases, with 14 bases between. CDR1 and CDR2 from the germline V gene are LGHNA and YSLEER. CDR3 coding DNA: TGCGCCAGCAGCCTTCGTCACGGAGGAAACTATGGCTACACCTTC. This codes for CASSLRHGGNYGYTF.

The chain employs TRBV7-9 and TRBJ1-1; the match to TRBD1 covers 10 bases. This CDR3 is 14 amino acids long. Looked up from germline, CDR1 is SEHNR and CDR2 is FQNEAQ (reference sequence). The junction had 4 bases not matched to a gene; V was cut back by 5 bases and J by 4 bases. CDR3: CASSIRTGGTEAFF. The CDR3 nucleotides read TGTGCCAGCAGCATCCGGACAGGGGGCACTGAAGCTTTCTTT.

This chain joins TRBV5-8 and TRBJ1-5; perhaps TRBD1 as D (5 bases). V was trimmed by 0 bases and J by 5 bases, leaving 12 bases between them. The CDR3 spans 15 residues. Germline V gives CDR1 SGHTS, CDR2 YDEGEE. The CDR3: CASSLAVRVDQPQHF. The CDR3 DNA is TGTGCCAGCAGCTTGGCGGTCAGGGTAGATCAGCCCCAGCATTTT.

The chain links TRBV14 to TRBJ1-6; D unclear. Trimming took 2 bases from V and 0 from J, leaving 5 bases between them. CDR1 and CDR2 (germline): SGHDN, FVKESK. The CDR3 has 15 residues. Here the CDR3 DNA reads TGTGCCAGCAGCCAACAGATCTCCTATAATTCACCCCTCCACTTT. Translating it yields CASSQQISYNSPLHF.

The chain uses TRBV18 and TRBJ2-3; TRBD1 matches at 8 bases. V shed 4 bases, J shed 3 bases, and the junction held 9 bases outside the gene matches. The CDR3 loop spans 16 amino acids. Germline values: CDR1 KGHSH, CDR2 LQKENI. The CDR3 DNA sequence: TGTGCCAGCTCACAATTTCAGGGGGCGCGGACAGATACGCAGTATTTT. It encodes CASSQFQGARTDTQYF.

V is TRBV6-1 and J is TRBJ2-7; possible D gene TRBD2, 5 bases. The CDR3 runs 13 residues. The V gene lost 8 bases and the J gene lost 3 bases, with 14 bases spanning the gap. In germline, CDR1 is MNHNS, CDR2 SASEGT. CDR3 loop: CASQTGIHYEQYF. The CDR3 coding sequence is TGTGCCAGCCAGACGGGGATCCACTACGAGCAGTACTTC.

In the case of this clone: The junction shows a germline mismatch at one end, possibly a read error. The same CDR3 also results from other DNA sequences found in this sample. This chain links TRBV7-2 with TRBJ2-7; 8 bases agree with TRBD1. CDR1 SGHTA and CDR2 FQGNSA come from the germline V gene. The CDR3 is made up of 14 amino acids. CDR3 amino acids: CASRLDRGRYEQYF. DNA of the CDR3: TGTGCCAGCAGGTTAGACAGGGGTAGATACGAGCAGTACTTT.

As regards this clone: The junction departs from the called germline gene at one end, perhaps through a read error. The chain has TRBV7-7 and TRBJ2-1, with 8 bases identical to TRBD2. Germline values: CDR1 SSHAT, CDR2 FNYEAQ (reference sequence). This CDR3 comprises 15 residues. The CDR3 nucleotides are TGTGCTAGCAGCCCTTTTAGCGGGGATTACAATGAGCAGTTCTTC. Encoded protein: CASSPFSGDYNEQFF.

The CDR3 sequence is CASRAGQAPNYGYTF. CDR3 DNA sequence: TGTGCCAGCAGGGCAGGACAGGCGCCTAACTATGGCTACACCTTC. This sequence joins TRBV2 and TRBJ1-2; 7 bases are a match to TRBD1. Germline V lookup: CDR1 SNHLY, CDR2 FYNNEI. This CDR3 region has 15 residues. With 6 bases clipped from V and 0 bases from J, the junction kept 7 bases outside the gene matches.

The chain couples TRBV12-5 to TRBJ1-5, with a weak D call TRBD1 (6 bases). CDR3 length: 13 residues. The germline V and J ends were trimmed by 5 bases and 7 bases, with 12 bases remaining between them. Germline V gives CDR1 LGHNT, CDR2 FRNRAP. This chain's CDR3 is CASGKGEGQPQHF. The CDR3 DNA sequence: TGTGCTAGTGGTAAGGGGGAGGGGCAGCCCCAGCATTTT.

This clone showed up just a few times. The chain employs TRBV18 and TRBJ1-3; TRBD1 is a possible D gene (5 bases). The germline gives CDR1 KGHSH, CDR2 LQKENI. Trimming removed 6 bases at V and 0 bases at J, with 12 bases between. The CDR3 covers 15 residues. The CDR3 DNA follows: TGTGCCAGCTCCGCGGGGCCGAGCTCTGGAAACACCATATATTTT. This sequence encodes CASSAGPSSGNTIYF.

This chain uses TRBV4-3 with TRBJ1-1, with 12 bases identical to TRBD1. The germline CDR1 and CDR2 sequences are LGHNA and YSLEER. Germline trimming cut 0 bases from V and 11 bases from J; bases unmatched to any gene: 16. The CDR3 loop spans 18 amino acids. CDR3 coding DNA: TGCGCCAGCAGCCAAGATGTGGTTGGGACAGGGGGCCGGAGTGGGGCTTTCTTT. Encoded protein: CASSQDVVGTGGRSGAFF.

This clone has only a few counts. This chain uses TRBV11-1 with TRBJ1-2; 7 bases are a match to TRBD1. Looked up from germline, CDR1 is SGHAT and CDR2 is FQDESV (reference sequence). Trimming took 5 bases from V and 6 from J; bases not matched to a gene: 9. This CDR3 has 14 residues. The CDR3 protein is CASSPDRDRDGYTF. The DNA for the CDR3 is TGTGCCAGCAGCCCAGACAGGGATCGGGATGGCTACACCTTC.

The rearrangement links TRBV14 to TRBJ2-7; the D gene is possibly TRBD1 (7 bases). Germline values: CDR1 SGHDN, CDR2 FVKESK. V lost 4 bases and J lost 2, with 18 bases in between. The CDR3 is made up of 16 amino acids. CDR3 sequence reads: CASSPRGTARPYEQYF. CDR3 DNA: TGTGCCAGCAGCCCCCGGGGGACAGCCCGCCCCTACGAGCAGTACTTC.

This rearrangement joins TRBV13 to TRBJ2-7; 10 positions match TRBD1. J lost 3 bases, V lost 5 bases, and 7 bases had no gene match. The CDR3 length is 15 residues. Germline-derived CDR1 and CDR2 are PRHDT and FYEKMQ (reference sequence). The CDR3 spells CASSPRDRGSYEQYF. In DNA, the CDR3 is TGTGCCAGCAGCCCCCGGGACAGGGGAAGCTACGAGCAGTACTTC.